This T cell receptor beta chain was sequenced in a study of immune evolution from preneoplasia to lung adenocarcinoma. Sequencing was performed with immunoSEQ multiplex PCR; in TCRdb, only in-frame clones are kept and a portion is missing. Here the sample spans about 11,000 clones, roughly 85% being singletons. Details on this clone: Its specificity is not known.

Study outcomes and limitations: From normal lung to invasive adenocarcinoma, top clone frequencies appeared to decrease. Normal lung had highest clonality; later lesions appeared denser, more diverse.

Unmatched junction bases numbered 9, after V lost 4 bases and J lost 4 bases. This CDR3 contains 15 residues. CDR1 and CDR2 (germline): SGHNT, YYREEE (reference sequence). Nucleic acids came from premalignant or tumor cells enriched by macro-dissection. Specimen: FFPE minimally invasive lung adenocarcinoma tissue. This chain connects TRBV5-4 to TRBJ2-5; TRBD2 aligns across 8 bases. This TCR was recovered from a person aged 65 to 85 with lung adenocarcinoma. The CDR3 nucleotides are TGTGCCAGCAGCGCACATAGCGGGGAGGGAGAGACCCAGTACTTC. Amino acid sequence: CASSAHSGEGETQYF.